This T cell receptor beta chain is drawn from a study of blood T cell repertoires in COVID-19. Overall study: Acute and convalescent COVID-19 specimens originated in the United States, Italy and Spain. Sources were T cells, B-cell-depleted T cells, or PBMCs; the material itself was cDNA or gDNA.

CDR1 and CDR2 (germline): SGHTA, FQGNSA. The CDR3 extends over 15 amino acids. With 1 base removed from V and 2 bases from J, the gap between germline ends came to 9 bases. Original processing methods: Amplification of reference gene primers was used by the study to estimate nucleated cell counts. Sequencing was performed with immunoSEQ multiplex PCR; in TCRdb, only in-frame clones are kept and a portion is missing. V, J and clone size are those of that table, while D and trimming were read from the DNA. In the table there are about 74,000 clones, almost 90% of which are singletons. This chain connects TRBV7-2 to TRBJ1-5; no definite D call. Sequenced material: peripheral blood. The receptor was derived from a woman at least 80 years old with acute or convalescent COVID-19. The CDR3 DNA follows: TGTGCCAGCAGCTTAGGATCCTCGGGCAATCAGCCCCAGCATTTT. This translates into CASSLGSSGNQPQHF.